A selection of T cell receptor beta chains follows, all from one sample in a study of T-cell memory formation after mild COVID-19. MiXCR was run by TCRdb on the 5' RACE reads, yielding one entry per CDR3 protein. Among 200,000 to 250,000 distinct CDR3 sequences listed, over 9% were seen once. The sequencing input was PBMCs or a T cell subset sorted from them (not recorded which). The source is a young man who had mild COVID-19 (a few samples of this study predate the infection). Cell type and time point are not known. CDR3s include the opening cysteine and the closing phenylalanine or tryptophan. The D gene is left open where the match is weak. Only part of the rows carry a size: once, few, many, or a class if the clone is expanded.

>TRBJ2-1|.|TRBV7-3|.
TGTGCCAGCAGAACCGGGACCCTCCCCCAGAATGAGCAGTTCTTC
CASRTGTLPQNEQFF
>TRBJ2-7|many|TRBV6-2/TRBV6-3|.
TGTGCCAGCGGATCCTCTTACGAGCAGTACTTC
CASGSSYEQYF
>TRBJ1-3|few|TRBV4-2|.
TGTGCCAGCAGCCAACCGGCTCTCGACCGCTCTGGAAACACCATATATTTT
CASSQPALDRSGNTIYF
>TRBJ1-5|once|TRBV5-1|.
TGCGCCAGCCCCTTCGGGGGGCGGGGGCAGCCCCAGCATTTT
CASPFGGRGQPQHF
>TRBJ2-2|few|TRBV9|.
TGTGCCAGCAGCCCCCCTAGGGGACCTGGGGAGCTGTTTTTT
CASSPPRGPGELFF
>TRBJ1-4|few|TRBV12-3/TRBV12-4|.
TGTGCCAGCAGTTTAGCGCCGTCGGCGGTTGAAAAACTGTTTTTT
CASSLAPSAVEKLFF
>TRBJ1-6|few|TRBV6-6|TRBD1
TGTGCCAGCAGTCCAGGTGAATGGACAGGGAATTCACCCCTCCACTTT
CASSPGEWTGNSPLHF
>TRBJ2-1|few|TRBV18|.
TGTGCCAGCTCACCAGACAGGAATGAGCAGTTCTTC
CASSPDRNEQFF
>TRBJ2-3|.|TRBV14|TRBD2
TGTGCCAGCAGCCCGGTCTCCAGGACTAGTACGTATTTT
CASSPVSRTSTYF
>TRBJ1-5|many|TRBV5-1|TRBD1
TGCGCCAGCAGCTTGCAGGGGGCAAGCAATCAGCCCCAGCATTTT
CASSLQGASNQPQHF
>TRBJ1-5|few|TRBV7-2|TRBD1
TGTGCCAGCAGCTGGGGGACAGGGGGGTGGCAGCCCCAGCATTTT
CASSWGTGGWQPQHF
>TRBJ2-7|.|TRBV27|TRBD2
TGTGCCAGCATTGTGACTAGCGGGGGCAACGAGCAGTACTTC
CASIVTSGGNEQYF
>TRBJ1-1|few|TRBV5-6|.
TGTGCCAGCAGCCCATCGCCCGCCAGGGGAACTGAAGCTTTCTTT
CASSPSPARGTEAFF
>TRBJ2-4|.|TRBV12-3/TRBV12-4|TRBD1
TGTGCCAGCAGCCCCCAGGGACAGGGGGCGATAAACATTCAGTACTTC
CASSPQGQGAINIQYF
>TRBJ2-5|many|TRBV7-2|.
TGTGCCAGCAGCTTAGAGGCGGTGGAGACCCAGTACTTC
CASSLEAVETQYF
>TRBJ2-7|few|TRBV4-3|.
TGCGCCAGCAGCCTTCTATCAGGGACCTACGAGCAGTACTTC
CASSLLSGTYEQYF
>TRBJ2-7|.|TRBV6-5|.
TGTGCCAGCAGCCCCCCAGGGTTAAGGTGGTACTTC
CASSPPGLRWYF
>TRBJ2-3|few|TRBV7-3|TRBD2
TGTGCCAGCAGTCCCCTAGCGGGGGGGGGAGATACGCAGTATTTT
CASSPLAGGGDTQYF
>TRBJ2-1|many|TRBV5-1|TRBD2
TGCGCCAGCAGCTCCTCGGCTAGCGGGGGGTACAATGAGCAGTTCTTC
CASSSSASGGYNEQFF
>TRBJ2-3|few|TRBV10-3|TRBD1
TGTGCCATCCGGGACAGCCTAACAGATACGCAGTATTTT
CAIRDSLTDTQYF
>TRBJ1-1|few|TRBV29-1|.
TGCAGCGTTGTGGGGGGCTTGCAAGAAACATTT
CSVVGGLQETF
>TRBJ2-7|few|TRBV7-2|TRBD2
TGTGCCAGCAGCTTAGACGGGACTAGCTCCTACGAGCAGTACTTC
CASSLDGTSSYEQYF
>TRBJ2-3|.|TRBV7-2|TRBD2
TGTGCCAGCAGCCCTACAAGCGGGGGGGCCGTAGATACGCAGTATTTT
CASSPTSGGAVDTQYF
>TRBJ1-2|few|TRBV4-3|.
TGCGCCAGCAGCCAAGTTGGCCGAGGAGTCTATGGCTACACCTTC
CASSQVGRGVYGYTF
>TRBJ1-1|few|TRBV5-1|TRBD1
TGCGCCAGCAGCTTTGAAACAGGGGTTACTGAAGCTTTCTTT
CASSFETGVTEAFF
>TRBJ1-1|few|TRBV20-1|.
TGCAGTGCCCGGAGGCAGGCCACTGAAGCTTTCTTT
CSARRQATEAFF
>TRBJ1-1|.|TRBV27|.
TGTGCCAGCAGTTTACAGAGCGGGGAAAGAAGCACTGAAGCTTTCTTT
CASSLQSGERSTEAFF
>TRBJ1-2|.|TRBV7-6|TRBD1
TGTGCCAGCAGCGGAACCGGGACAGGGAAGGGCTACACCTTC
CASSGTGTGKGYTF
>TRBJ2-7|many|TRBV20-1|.
TGCAGTGCTAGAGGTCGGAACAGGGACTACGAGCAGTACTTC
CSARGRNRDYEQYF